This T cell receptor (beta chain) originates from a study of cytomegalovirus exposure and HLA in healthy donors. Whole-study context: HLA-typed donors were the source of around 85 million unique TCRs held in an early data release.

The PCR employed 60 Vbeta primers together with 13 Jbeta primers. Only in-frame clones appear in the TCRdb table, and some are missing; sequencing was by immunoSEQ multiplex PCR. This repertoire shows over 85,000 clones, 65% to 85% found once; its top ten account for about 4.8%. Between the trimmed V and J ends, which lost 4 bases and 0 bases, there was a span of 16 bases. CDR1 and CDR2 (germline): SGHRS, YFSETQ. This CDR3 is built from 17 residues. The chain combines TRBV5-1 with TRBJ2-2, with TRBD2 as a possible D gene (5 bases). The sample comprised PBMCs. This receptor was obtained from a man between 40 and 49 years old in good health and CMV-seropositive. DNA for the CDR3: TGCGCCAGCAGCCCTGAGGGTGGCAGACCGAACACCGGGGAGCTGTTTTTT. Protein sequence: CASSPEGGRPNTGELFF.